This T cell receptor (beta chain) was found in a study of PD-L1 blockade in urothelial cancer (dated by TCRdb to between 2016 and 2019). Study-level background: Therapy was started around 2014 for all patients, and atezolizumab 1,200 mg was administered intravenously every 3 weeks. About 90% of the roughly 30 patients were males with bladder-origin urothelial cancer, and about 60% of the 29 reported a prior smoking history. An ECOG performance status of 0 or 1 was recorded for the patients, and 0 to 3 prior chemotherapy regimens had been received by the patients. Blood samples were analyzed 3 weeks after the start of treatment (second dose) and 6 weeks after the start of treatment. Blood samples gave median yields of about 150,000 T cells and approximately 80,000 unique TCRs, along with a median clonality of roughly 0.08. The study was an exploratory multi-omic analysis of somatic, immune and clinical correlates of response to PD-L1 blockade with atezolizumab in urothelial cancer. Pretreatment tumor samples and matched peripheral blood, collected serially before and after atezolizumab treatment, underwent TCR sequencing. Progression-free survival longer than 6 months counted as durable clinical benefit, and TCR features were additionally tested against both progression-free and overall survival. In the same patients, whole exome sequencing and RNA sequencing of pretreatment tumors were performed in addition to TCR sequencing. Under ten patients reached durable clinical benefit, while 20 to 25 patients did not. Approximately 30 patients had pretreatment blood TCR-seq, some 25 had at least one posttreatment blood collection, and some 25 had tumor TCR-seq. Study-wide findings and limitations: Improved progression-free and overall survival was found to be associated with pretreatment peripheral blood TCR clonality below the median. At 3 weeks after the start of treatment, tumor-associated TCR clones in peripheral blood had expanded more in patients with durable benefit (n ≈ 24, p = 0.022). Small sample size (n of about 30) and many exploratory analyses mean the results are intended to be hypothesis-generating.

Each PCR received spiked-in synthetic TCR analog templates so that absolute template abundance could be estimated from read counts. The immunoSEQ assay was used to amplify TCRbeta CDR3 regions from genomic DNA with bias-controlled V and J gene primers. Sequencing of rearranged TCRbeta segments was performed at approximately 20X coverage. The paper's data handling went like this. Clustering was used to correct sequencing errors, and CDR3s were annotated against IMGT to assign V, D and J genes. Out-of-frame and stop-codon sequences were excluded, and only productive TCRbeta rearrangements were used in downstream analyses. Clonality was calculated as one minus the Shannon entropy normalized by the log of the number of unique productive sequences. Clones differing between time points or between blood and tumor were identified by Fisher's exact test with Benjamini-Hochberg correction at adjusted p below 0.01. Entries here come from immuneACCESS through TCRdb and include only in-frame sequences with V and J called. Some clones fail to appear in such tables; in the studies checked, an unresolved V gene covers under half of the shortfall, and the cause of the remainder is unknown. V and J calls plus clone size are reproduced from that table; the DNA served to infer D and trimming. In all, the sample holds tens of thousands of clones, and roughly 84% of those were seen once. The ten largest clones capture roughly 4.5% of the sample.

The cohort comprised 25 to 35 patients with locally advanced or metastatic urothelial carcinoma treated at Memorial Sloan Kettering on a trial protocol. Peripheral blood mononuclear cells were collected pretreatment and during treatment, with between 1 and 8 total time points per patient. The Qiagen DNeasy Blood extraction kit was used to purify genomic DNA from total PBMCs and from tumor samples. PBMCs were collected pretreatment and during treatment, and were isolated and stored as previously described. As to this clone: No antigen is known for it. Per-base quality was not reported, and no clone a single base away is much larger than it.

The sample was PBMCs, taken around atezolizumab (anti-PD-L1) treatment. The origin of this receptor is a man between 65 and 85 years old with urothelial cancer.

The nucleotide sequence reads as follows: TGTGCCAGCAGCCCCGACAGGAATCAGCCCCAGCATTTT. Its protein reads: CASSPDRNQPQHF. The rearrangement joined TRBV7-6 to TRBJ1-5; the best D guess is TRBD1, with 6 bases matching. CDR3 length: 13 amino acids, cysteine to phenylalanine. The kept DNA is CDR3 alone, 39 bases in frame from the first base. The trim is 5 bases for V and 4 bases for J, with a gap of 9 bases between the germline ends. CDR1 and CDR2 are drawn from the germline V gene: SGHVS, FNYEAQ.